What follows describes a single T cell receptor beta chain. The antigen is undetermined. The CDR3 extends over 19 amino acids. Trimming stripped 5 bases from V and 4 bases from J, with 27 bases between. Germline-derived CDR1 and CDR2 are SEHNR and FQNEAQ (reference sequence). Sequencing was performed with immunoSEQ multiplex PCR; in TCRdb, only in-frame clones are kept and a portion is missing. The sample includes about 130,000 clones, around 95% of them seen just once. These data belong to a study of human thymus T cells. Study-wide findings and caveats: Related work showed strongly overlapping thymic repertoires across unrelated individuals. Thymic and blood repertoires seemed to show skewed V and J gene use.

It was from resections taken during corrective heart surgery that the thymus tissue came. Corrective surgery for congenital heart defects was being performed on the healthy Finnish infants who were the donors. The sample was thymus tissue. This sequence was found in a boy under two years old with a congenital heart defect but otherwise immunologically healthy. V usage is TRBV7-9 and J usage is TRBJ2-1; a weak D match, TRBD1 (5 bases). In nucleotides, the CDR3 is TGTGCCAGCAGCCCCCGCCCGGTCTGGGGCGAAGGGAAGTACAATGAGCAGTTCTTC. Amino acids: CASSPRPVWGEGKYNEQFF.